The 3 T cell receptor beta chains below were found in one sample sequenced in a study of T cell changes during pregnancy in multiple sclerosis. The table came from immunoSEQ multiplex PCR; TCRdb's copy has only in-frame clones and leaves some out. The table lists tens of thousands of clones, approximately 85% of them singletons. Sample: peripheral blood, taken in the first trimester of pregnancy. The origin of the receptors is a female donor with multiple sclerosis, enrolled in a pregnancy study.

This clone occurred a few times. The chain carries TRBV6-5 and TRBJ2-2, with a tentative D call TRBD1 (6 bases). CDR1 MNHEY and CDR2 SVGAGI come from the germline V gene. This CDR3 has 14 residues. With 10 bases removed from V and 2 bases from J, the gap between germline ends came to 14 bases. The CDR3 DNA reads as TGTGCCACCTACCGGGACAAAAACACCGGGGAGCTGTTTTTT. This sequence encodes CATYRDKNTGELFF.

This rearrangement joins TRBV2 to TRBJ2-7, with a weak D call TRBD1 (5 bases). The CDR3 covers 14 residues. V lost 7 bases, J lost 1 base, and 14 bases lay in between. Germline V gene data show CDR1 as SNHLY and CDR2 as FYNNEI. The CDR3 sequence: CASTLRSGSYEQYF. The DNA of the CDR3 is TGTGCCAGCACCCTCAGGTCAGGGTCCTACGAGCAGTACTTC.

The CDR3 DNA is TGCGCCAGCAGCCCAAGGAGGGGGGGGACAGGGTTTGAAAAACTGTTTTTT. Translating it yields CASSPRRGGTGFEKLFF. The V call is TRBV4-3, the J call TRBJ1-4, with 9 bases identical to TRBD1. The CDR3 has 17 residues. CDR1 and CDR2 from the germline V gene are LGHNA and YSLEER. V shed 4 bases and J 7 bases; nucleotides not matched to a gene: 13.